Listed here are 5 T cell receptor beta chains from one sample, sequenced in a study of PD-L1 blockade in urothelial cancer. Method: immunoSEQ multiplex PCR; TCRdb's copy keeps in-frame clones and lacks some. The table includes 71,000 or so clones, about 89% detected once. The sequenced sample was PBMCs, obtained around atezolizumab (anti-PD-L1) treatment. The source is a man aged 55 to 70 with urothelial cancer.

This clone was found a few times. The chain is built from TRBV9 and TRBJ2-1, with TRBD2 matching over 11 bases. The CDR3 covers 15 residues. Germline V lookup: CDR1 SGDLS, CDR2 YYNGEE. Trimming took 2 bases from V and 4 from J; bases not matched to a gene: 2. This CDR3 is CASSVGLAGYNEQFF. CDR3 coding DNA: TGTGCCAGCAGCGTCGGACTAGCGGGTTACAATGAGCAGTTCTTC.

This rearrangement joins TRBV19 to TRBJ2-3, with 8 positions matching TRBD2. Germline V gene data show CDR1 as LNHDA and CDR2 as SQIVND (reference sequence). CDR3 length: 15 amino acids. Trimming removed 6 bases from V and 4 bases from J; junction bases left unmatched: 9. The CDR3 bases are TGTGCCAGTAGACTCCCGGGACTAGATGCAGATACGCAGTATTTT. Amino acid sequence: CASRLPGLDADTQYF. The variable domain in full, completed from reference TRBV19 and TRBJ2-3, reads DGGITQSPKYLFRKEGQNVTLSCEQNLNHDAMYWYRQDPGQGLRLIYYSQIVNDFQKGDIAEGYSVSREKKESFPLTVTSAQKNPTAFYLCASRLPGLDADTQYFGPGTRLTVL.

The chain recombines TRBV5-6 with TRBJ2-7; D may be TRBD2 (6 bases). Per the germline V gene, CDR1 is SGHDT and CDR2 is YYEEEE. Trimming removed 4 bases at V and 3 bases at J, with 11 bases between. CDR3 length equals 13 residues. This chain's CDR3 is CASSAAGNYEQYF. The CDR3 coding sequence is TGTGCCAGCAGCGCCGCGGGGAACTACGAGCAGTACTTC.

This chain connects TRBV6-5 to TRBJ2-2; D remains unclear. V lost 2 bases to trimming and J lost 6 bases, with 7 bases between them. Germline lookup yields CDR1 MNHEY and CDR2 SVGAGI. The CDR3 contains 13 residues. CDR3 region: CASSYGLPGELFF. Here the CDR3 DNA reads TGTGCCAGCAGTTACGGGCTCCCCGGGGAGCTGTTTTTT.

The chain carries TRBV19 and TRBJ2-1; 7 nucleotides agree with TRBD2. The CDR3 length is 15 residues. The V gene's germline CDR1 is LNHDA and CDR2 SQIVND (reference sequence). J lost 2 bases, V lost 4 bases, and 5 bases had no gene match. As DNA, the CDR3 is TGTGCCAGTAGTAGGGCTAGCGGAACCTACAATGAGCAGTTCTTC. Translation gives CASSRASGTYNEQFF. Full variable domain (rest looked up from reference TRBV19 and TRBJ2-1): DGGITQSPKYLFRKEGQNVTLSCEQNLNHDAMYWYRQDPGQGLRLIYYSQIVNDFQKGDIAEGYSVSREKKESFPLTVTSAQKNPTAFYLCASSRASGTYNEQFFGPGTRLTVL.